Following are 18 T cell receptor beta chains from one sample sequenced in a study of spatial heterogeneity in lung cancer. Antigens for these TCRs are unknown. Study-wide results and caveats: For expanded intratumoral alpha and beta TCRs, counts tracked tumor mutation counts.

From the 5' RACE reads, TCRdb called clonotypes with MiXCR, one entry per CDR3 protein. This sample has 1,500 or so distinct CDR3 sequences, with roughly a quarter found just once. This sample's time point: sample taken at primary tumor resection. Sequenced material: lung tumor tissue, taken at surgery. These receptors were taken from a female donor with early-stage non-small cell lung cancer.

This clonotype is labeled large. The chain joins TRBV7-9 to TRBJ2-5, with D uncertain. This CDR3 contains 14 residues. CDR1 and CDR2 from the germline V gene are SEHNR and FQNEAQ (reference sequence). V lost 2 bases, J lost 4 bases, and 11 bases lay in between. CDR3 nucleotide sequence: TGTGCCAGCAGCTTACACGCCTCGACAGAGACCCAGTACTTC. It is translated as CASSLHASTETQYF.

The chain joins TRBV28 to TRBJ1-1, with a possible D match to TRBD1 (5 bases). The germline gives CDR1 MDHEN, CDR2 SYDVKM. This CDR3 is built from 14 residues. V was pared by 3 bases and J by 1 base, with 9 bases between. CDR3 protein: CASSFLGTNTEAFF. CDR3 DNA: TGTGCCAGCAGTTTTCTAGGGACGAACACTGAAGCTTTCTTT.

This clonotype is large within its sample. The CDR3 region is CASSFFRGPDTQYF. The CDR3 DNA reads TGTGCCAGCAGTTTCTTTAGGGGACCAGATACGCAGTATTTT. The genes are TRBV28 and TRBJ2-3; either TRBD1 or TRBD2 may fit D (5 bases each). V shed 3 bases and J shed 4 bases, with 11 bases lying between them. This CDR3 is built from 14 residues. Germline V gene sequence: CDR1 MDHEN, CDR2 SYDVKM.

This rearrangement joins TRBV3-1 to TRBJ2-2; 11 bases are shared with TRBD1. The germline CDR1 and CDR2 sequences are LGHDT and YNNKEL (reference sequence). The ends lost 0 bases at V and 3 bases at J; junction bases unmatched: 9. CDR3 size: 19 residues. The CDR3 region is CASSQDPDRGRVDTGELFF. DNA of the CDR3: TGTGCCAGCAGCCAAGATCCGGACAGGGGGCGCGTGGACACCGGGGAGCTGTTTTTT.

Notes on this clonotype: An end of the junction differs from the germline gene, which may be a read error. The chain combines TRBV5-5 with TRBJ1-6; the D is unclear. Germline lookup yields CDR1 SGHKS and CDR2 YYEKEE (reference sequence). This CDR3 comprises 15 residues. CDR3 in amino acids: CASSLSRRVNSPLHF. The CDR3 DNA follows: TGTGCCAGCAGCTTGTCCAGGAGGGTGAATTCACCCCTCCATTTT.

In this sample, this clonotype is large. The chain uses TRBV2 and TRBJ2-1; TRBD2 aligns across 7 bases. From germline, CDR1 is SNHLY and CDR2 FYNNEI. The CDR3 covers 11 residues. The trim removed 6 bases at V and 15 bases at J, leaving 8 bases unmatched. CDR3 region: CASRDGREVFF. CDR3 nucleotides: TGTGCCAGCAGGGACGGTCGGGAGGTGTTCTTC.

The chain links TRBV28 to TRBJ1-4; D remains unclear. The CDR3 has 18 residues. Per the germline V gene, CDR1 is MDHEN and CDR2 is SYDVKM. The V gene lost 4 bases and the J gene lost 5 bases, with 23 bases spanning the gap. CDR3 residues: CASSYGETETRPNEKLFF. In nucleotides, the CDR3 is TGTGCCAGCAGTTATGGAGAGACCGAGACCCGACCAAATGAAAAACTGTTTTTT.

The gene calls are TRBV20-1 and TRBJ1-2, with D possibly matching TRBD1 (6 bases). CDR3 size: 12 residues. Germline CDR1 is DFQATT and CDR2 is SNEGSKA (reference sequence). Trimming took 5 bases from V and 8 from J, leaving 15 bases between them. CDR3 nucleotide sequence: TGCAGTGCTCCTACAGGGAGTTGGGGCTACACCTTC. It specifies CSAPTGSWGYTF.

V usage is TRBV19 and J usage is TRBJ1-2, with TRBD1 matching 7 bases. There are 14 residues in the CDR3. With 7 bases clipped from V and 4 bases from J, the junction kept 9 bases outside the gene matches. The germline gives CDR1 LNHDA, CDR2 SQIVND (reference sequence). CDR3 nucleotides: TGTGCCAGTACAGCAGGGGGATACGGCTATGGCTACACCTTC. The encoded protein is CASTAGGYGYGYTF.

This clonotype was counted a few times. DNA for the CDR3: TGCGCCAGCAGGAACGAACAGGGGTTAACTAACTATGGCTACACCTTC. It codes for CASRNEQGLTNYGYTF. This chain links TRBV5-1 with TRBJ1-2, with 7 bases lining up with TRBD1. CDR1 is SGHRS, CDR2 YFSETQ, per germline. This CDR3 has 16 residues. Trimming cost V 5 bases and J 0 bases; bases outside gene matches: 10.

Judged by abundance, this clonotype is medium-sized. The CDR3 coding sequence is TGTGCCAGCAGTTACCGACTTCAGCAGTACTTC. Its translation is CASSYRLQQYF. This sequence joins TRBV6-5 and TRBJ2-7, with no clear D. The V and J ends lost 2 bases and 8 bases respectively, with 7 bases between them. Looked up from germline, CDR1 is MNHEY and CDR2 is SVGAGI. The CDR3 is 11 residues long.

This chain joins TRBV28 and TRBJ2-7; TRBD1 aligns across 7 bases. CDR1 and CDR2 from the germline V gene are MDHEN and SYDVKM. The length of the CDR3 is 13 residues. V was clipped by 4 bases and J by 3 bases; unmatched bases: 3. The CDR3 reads CASSSGQNYEQYV. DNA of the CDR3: TGTGCCAGCAGTTCGGGACAGAACTACGAGCAGTACGTC.

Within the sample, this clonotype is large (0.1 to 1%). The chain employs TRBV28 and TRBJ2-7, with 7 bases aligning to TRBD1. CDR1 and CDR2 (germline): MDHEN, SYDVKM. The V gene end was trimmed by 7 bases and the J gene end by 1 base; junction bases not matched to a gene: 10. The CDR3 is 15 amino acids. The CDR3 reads CASNAGSTGSYEQYF. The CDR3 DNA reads TGTGCCAGCAATGCCGGGTCGACAGGGTCCTACGAGCAGTACTTC.

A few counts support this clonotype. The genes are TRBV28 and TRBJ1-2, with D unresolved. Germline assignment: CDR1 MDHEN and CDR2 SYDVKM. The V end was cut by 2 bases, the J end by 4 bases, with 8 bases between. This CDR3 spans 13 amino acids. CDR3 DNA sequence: TGTGCCAGCAGTTTAAACCCAAGCTATGGCTACACCTTC. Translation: CASSLNPSYGYTF.

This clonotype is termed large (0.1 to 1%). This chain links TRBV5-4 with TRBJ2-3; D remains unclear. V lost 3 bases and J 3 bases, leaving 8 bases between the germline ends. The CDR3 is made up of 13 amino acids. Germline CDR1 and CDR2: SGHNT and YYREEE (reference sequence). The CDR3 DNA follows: TGTGCCAGCAGCTCTCTAGGGACAGATACGCAGTATTTT. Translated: CASSSLGTDTQYF.

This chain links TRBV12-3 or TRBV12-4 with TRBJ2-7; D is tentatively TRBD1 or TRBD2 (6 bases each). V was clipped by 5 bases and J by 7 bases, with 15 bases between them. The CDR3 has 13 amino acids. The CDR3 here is CASSRQEGVEQYF. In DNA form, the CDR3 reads TGTGCCAGCAGTCGACAGGAGGGAGTGGAGCAGTACTTC.

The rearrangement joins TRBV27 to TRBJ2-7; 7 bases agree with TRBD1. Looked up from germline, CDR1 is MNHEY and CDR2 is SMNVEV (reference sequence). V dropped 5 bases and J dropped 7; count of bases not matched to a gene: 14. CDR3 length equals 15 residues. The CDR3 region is CASSVGQTPTWEQYF. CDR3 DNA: TGTGCCAGCAGTGTGGGACAGACACCTACGTGGGAGCAGTACTTC.

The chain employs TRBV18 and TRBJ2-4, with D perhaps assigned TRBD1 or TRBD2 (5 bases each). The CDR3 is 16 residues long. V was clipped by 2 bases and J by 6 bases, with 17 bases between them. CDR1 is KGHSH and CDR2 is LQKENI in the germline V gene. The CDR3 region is CASSPSVRGDVNIQYF. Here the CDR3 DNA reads TGTGCCAGCTCACCATCCGTCAGAGGGGATGTAAACATTCAGTACTTC.